This TCR beta chain was identified in a study of a mutant IDH1 vaccine in newly diagnosed glioma. Study-wide context: Across weeks 1, 3, 5, 7, 11, 15, 19 and 23, patients received a vaccination each time, eight in all. Commencement of vaccination occurred 4-6 weeks following radiotherapy alone, or concurrently with temozolomide cycles. The sex distribution of treated patients was around 62% male and roughly 40% female, with a mean age of around 43 years. Antecedent treatment encompassed radiotherapy, temozolomide, or their combination; the majority received both.

Time point indicated: week 5, during vaccination. Topical imiquimod was applied with each vaccine dose, which held 300 ug of mutant IDH1 20-mer peptide. Only in-frame clones appear in the TCRdb table, and some are missing; sequencing was by immunoSEQ multiplex PCR. Seen here are about 56,000 clones, 75% to 90% observed once, and the top ten hold about 4.6%. In this sample, this clone turned up once. Its antigen is not known. V lost 3 bases and J 4 bases, leaving 12 bases between the germline ends. Germline V gene data show CDR1 as LNHDA and CDR2 as SQIVND (reference sequence). The CDR3 spans 14 residues.

V and J are TRBV19 and TRBJ1-1; weak D call: TRBD1 (5 bases). The TCR originated in a woman in her thirties or forties with glioma. The source material was PBMCs, sampled from a glioma patient whose treatment included an IDH1 peptide vaccine. CDR3 amino acids: CASSIAGSGTEAFF. For the CDR3, the DNA is TGTGCCAGTAGTATCGCAGGGTCGGGCACTGAAGCTTTCTTT. The whole variable domain, filled in from reference TRBV19 and TRBJ1-1, reads DGGITQSPKYLFRKEGQNVTLSCEQNLNHDAMYWYRQDPGQGLRLIYYSQIVNDFQKGDIAEGYSVSREKKESFPLTVTSAQKNPTAFYLCASSIAGSGTEAFFGQGTRLTVV.